The 18 T cell receptor beta chains below were found in one sample sequenced in a study of blood T cells in healthy people across ages. Primers used in a second PCR of roughly 6 to 11 cycles were a sample-barcoded 5' primer and a J-beta primer mix. TCRdb passed the 5' RACE reads through MiXCR, listing each CDR3 protein once. This sample carries around 800,000 distinct CDR3 sequences, 20% to 30% of them seen once, and the ten largest clones take 3%. The same sample was also studied in work on T cells of mothers and their children.

Sequenced sample: blood. Receptors originate from a boy younger than 18 in good health.

This clonotype was seen a single time. The CDR3 region has the DNA TGTGCTAGTGGTTCGGGACAGGGGGCTGTGAATGAGCAGTTCTTC. This sequence encodes CASGSGQGAVNEQFF. This sequence joins TRBV12-5 and TRBJ2-5, with 12 positions matching TRBD1. Judging by the DNA end, TRBJ2-1 fits better; the J call may be wrong. CDR1 and CDR2 from the germline V gene are LGHNT and FRNRAP. This CDR3 has 15 amino acids.

J is TRBJ2-1 and V is TRBV7-9; D is ambiguous. CDR1 SEHNR and CDR2 FQNEAQ come from the germline V gene (reference sequence). The CDR3 has 12 amino acids. The ends were cut back, 5 bases at V and 15 bases at J, with 17 bases in the middle. CDR3 nucleotides: TGTGCCAGCAGCGCCTCCGGGTCCCCGTCGTTCTTC. Residues: CASSASGSPSFF.

This chain uses TRBV7-6 with TRBJ2-5; TRBD1 or TRBD2 may be the D gene (5 bases each). This CDR3 comprises 16 residues. The germline V and J ends were trimmed by 1 base and 3 bases, with 15 bases remaining between them. Germline V gene sequence: CDR1 SGHVS, CDR2 FNYEAQ. CDR3 in DNA: TGTGCCAGCAGCTTAGAAGCGGCAGGGCGGAAAGAGACCCAGTACTTC. Translated: CASSLEAAGRKETQYF.

The V and J genes are TRBV10-3 and TRBJ1-5; a possible D gene is TRBD1 (6 bases). The V end lost 4 bases, the J end lost 4 bases, and 20 bases lay between the germline ends. Germline V gene data show CDR1 as ENHRY and CDR2 as SYGVKD. The CDR3 has 17 residues. CDR3 bases: TGTGCCATCAGTGGGGACTCATGGGGGGCCTGGAATCAGCCCCAGCATTTT. The encoded protein is CAISGDSWGAWNQPQHF.

The CDR3 sequence is CASSPSDRGHGYTF. The CDR3 bases are TGCGCCAGCAGCCCTTCGGACAGGGGGCACGGCTACACCTTC. The chain links TRBV4-1 to TRBJ1-2; TRBD1 agrees at 11 bases. CDR3 length equals 14 residues. Germline V gene data show CDR1 as MGHRA and CDR2 as YSYEKL. J lost 8 bases, V lost 4 bases, and 6 bases had no gene match.

V and J are TRBV15 and TRBJ1-3; D is unresolved. The CDR3 has 15 residues. Trimming removed 0 bases at V and 6 bases at J, with 12 bases between. Looked up from germline, CDR1 is LNHNV and CDR2 is YYDKDF (reference sequence). CDR3 in amino acids: CATSRDRGSENTIYF. The DNA for the CDR3 is TGTGCCACCAGCAGAGATCGAGGATCCGAAAACACCATATATTTT.

In this sample, this clonotype turned up many times. The gene calls are TRBV20-1 and TRBJ2-2, with a tentative D call TRBD1 (5 bases). Germline V gives CDR1 DFQATT, CDR2 SNEGSKA (reference sequence). The length of the CDR3 is 15 residues. The V end lost 5 bases, the J end lost 4 bases, and 17 bases lay between the germline ends. This CDR3 is CSAQRGPASTGELFF. The CDR3 nucleotides read TGCAGTGCTCAAAGGGGTCCAGCCAGCACCGGGGAGCTGTTTTTT.

V is TRBV3-1 and J is TRBJ1-2; D is unclear. Per the germline V gene, CDR1 is LGHDT and CDR2 is YNNKEL (reference sequence). The CDR3 consists of 13 residues. The V gene lost 0 bases and the J gene lost 5 bases, with 7 bases spanning the gap. The chain's CDR3 is CASSQDHRYGYTF. CDR3 DNA: TGTGCCAGCAGCCAAGATCATAGGTATGGCTACACCTTC. The whole variable domain, filled in from reference TRBV3-1 and TRBJ1-2, reads DTAVSQTPKYLVTQMGNDKSIKCEQNLGHDTMYWYKQDSKKFLKIMFSYNNKELIINETVPNRFSPKSPDKAHLNLHINSLELGDSAVYFCASSQDHRYGYTFGSGTRLTVV.

This clonotype has more than one count but fewer than ten. The gene calls are TRBV7-9 and TRBJ2-6, with D perhaps TRBD1 (6 bases). Germline values: CDR1 SEHNR, CDR2 FQNEAQ (reference sequence). Trimming stripped 5 bases from V and 0 bases from J, with 11 bases between. There are 16 residues in the CDR3. CDR3 sequence (DNA): TGTGCCAGCAGCCCCCCAGGGGTCTCTGGGGCCAACGTCCTGACTTTC. As protein: CASSPPGVSGANVLTF.

Only a few counts were recorded for this clonotype. The chain has TRBV7-9 and TRBJ2-5; D ambiguous. Matching the DNA end better, TRBJ2-1 makes the J call doubtful. Germline V gene lookup returns CDR1 SEHNR and CDR2 FQNEAQ (reference sequence). The CDR3 is made up of 12 amino acids. DNA of the CDR3: TGTGCCAGCAGCTCTGCGGTTAATGAGCAGTTCTTC. It is translated as CASSSAVNEQFF.

This clonotype has a count of ten or more. The junction shows a germline mismatch at one end, possibly a read error. The V and J genes are TRBV28 and TRBJ2-3, with TRBD2 matching over 8 bases. The CDR3 totals 16 residues. Germline V CDR1 and CDR2: MDHEN, SYDVKM. CDR3 nucleotides: TGTGCCAGCAGCTTATTAGCGGGGACTAGCACAGATACGCAGTATTTT. This sequence encodes CASSLLAGTSTDTQYF.

This clonotype has just one count. The J gene is TRBJ2-4, the V gene TRBV10-3; the D call may be TRBD1 or TRBD2 (5 bases each). The CDR3 has 15 amino acids. Per germline, CDR1 ENHRY and CDR2 SYGVKD. Trimming removed 2 bases from V and 6 bases from J, with 14 bases in between. Written as DNA, the CDR3 is TGTGCCATCAGTGAGCTGGGGGTTTGGGGAAACATTCAGTACTTC. It encodes CAISELGVWGNIQYF.

This clonotype has just one count. The chain employs TRBV12-3 or TRBV12-4 and TRBJ2-2, with D possibly TRBD2 on 5 matching bases. V was clipped by 3 bases and J by 0 bases, with 8 bases between them. This CDR3 has 15 amino acids. CDR3 coding DNA: TGTGCCAGCAGTTTTCGGGATTCGAACACCGGGGAGCTGTTTTTT. This codes for CASSFRDSNTGELFF.

This clonotype was seen more than once but under ten times. This chain links TRBV25-1 with TRBJ2-1, with unresolved D. CDR3 length: 14 amino acids. From germline, CDR1 is MGHDK and CDR2 SYGVNS. V dropped 0 bases and J dropped 4 bases, with 7 bases sitting between them. This chain's CDR3 is CASSEYAVYNEQFF. CDR3 nucleotide sequence: TGTGCCAGCAGTGAATACGCGGTTTACAATGAGCAGTTCTTC.

The chain employs TRBV28 and TRBJ2-4, with 11 bases fitting TRBD1. CDR3 length equals 14 residues. CDR1 is MDHEN, CDR2 SYDVKM, per germline. The V gene end was trimmed by 8 bases and the J gene end by 6 bases; junction bases not matched to a gene: 6. The CDR3 sequence: CASGPGTGGNIQYF. The CDR3 DNA reads as TGTGCCAGCGGACCTGGGACAGGGGGAAACATTCAGTACTTC. The full variable domain, completed using reference TRBV28 and TRBJ2-4, is DVKVTQSSRYLVKRTGEKVFLECVQDMDHENMFWYRQDPGLGLRLIYFSYDVKMKEKGDIPEGYSVSREKKERFSLILESASTNQTSMYLCASGPGTGGNIQYFGAGTRLSVL.

This clonotype was seen ten or more times. The chain couples TRBV12-3 or TRBV12-4 to TRBJ1-5, with no clear D. V gave up 2 bases and J gave up 7 bases, with 3 bases separating them. The CDR3 sequence is 11 residues long. The CDR3, as DNA: TGTGCCAGCAGTTTATCGCAGCCCCAGCATTTT. It specifies CASSLSQPQHF.

The chain is built from TRBV2 and TRBJ2-5; D is perhaps TRBD2 (6 bases). The CDR3 runs 15 residues. V shed 4 bases and J shed 5 bases, with 17 bases lying between them. CDR1 and CDR2 (germline): SNHLY, FYNNEI. Here the CDR3 DNA reads TGTGCCAGCAGTGTCATGGACTATAGTTTGGAGACCCAGTACTTC. Amino acids: CASSVMDYSLETQYF.

The table lists this clonotype with a few counts. V usage is TRBV27 and J usage is TRBJ2-1; TRBD1 agrees at 7 bases. CDR1 and CDR2 from the germline V gene are MNHEY and SMNVEV (reference sequence). V was pared by 5 bases and J by 4 bases, with 14 bases of the junction left unmatched. The CDR3 is 17 amino acids. Here the CDR3 DNA reads TGTGCCAGCAGTCAAGGGACAGATCCCTCGCCTTACAATGAGCAGTTCTTC. Translation gives CASSQGTDPSPYNEQFF.